Detailed here is one T cell receptor (beta chain). A much larger clone lies a single base off, so this may be a read error. The sample originates from a study of blood T cells in healthy people across ages. This CDR3 spans 15 amino acids. The germline V gene encodes CDR1 MNHEY and CDR2 SMNVEV (reference sequence). With a J-beta primer mix and a sample-barcoded 5' primer, a second PCR ran 7 to 11 cycles. One entry per CDR3 protein results from TCRdb running MiXCR on the 5' RACE reads. The sample gives some 930,000 distinct CDR3 sequences, around 29% of which show up once; 10% is in the top ten. In addition, the sample was reused for a study of T cells of mothers and their children.

The chain links TRBV27 to TRBJ2-3; TRBD2 aligns across 8 bases. The sequence was collected from a middle-aged woman in good health. The source material was blood. As DNA, the CDR3 is TGTGCCAGCAATCCTTCAGCGGGGGACACAGATGCGCAGTATTTT. Protein: CASNPSAGDTDAQYF.